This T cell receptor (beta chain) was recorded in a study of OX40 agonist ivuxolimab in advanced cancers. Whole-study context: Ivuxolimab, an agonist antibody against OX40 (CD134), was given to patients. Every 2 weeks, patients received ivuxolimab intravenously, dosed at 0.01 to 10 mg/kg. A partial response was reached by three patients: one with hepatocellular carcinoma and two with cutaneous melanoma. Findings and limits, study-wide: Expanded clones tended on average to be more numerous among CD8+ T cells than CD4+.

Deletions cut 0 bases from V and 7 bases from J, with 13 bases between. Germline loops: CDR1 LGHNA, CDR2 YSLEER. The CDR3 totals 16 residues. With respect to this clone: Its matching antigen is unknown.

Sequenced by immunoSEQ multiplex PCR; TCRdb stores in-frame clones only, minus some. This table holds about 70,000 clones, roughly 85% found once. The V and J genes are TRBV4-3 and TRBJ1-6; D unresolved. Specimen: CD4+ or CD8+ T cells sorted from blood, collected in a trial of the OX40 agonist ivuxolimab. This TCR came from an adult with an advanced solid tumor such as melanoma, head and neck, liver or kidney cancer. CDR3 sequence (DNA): TGCGCCAGCAGCCAAGATTTCGGGCCGAAAAATTCACCCCTCCACTTT. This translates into CASSQDFGPKNSPLHF.